This T cell receptor (beta chain) was documented in a study of T cell responses to AZD1222 COVID-19 vaccine. Study observations and caveats: Unmutated variant regions reportedly attract nearly half of all spike-specific TCRs. Every sample of the repertoires postdated the peak T cell response.

The protocol was immunoSEQ multiplex PCR, while the TCRdb copy is restricted to in-frame clones and leaves out a portion. The table lists over 120,000 clones, roughly 87% of them singletons. The CDR3 totals 13 residues. Germline lookup yields CDR1 MDHEN and CDR2 SYDVKM. Trimming pared 3 bases from V and 4 bases from J, leaving 9 bases between. This clone showed up just a few times. What it binds is unknown. V usage is TRBV28 and J usage is TRBJ1-1; D is unclear. Here the sequenced sample was peripheral blood, taken 28 days after the second AZD1222 dose. This clonotype originated in an adult who received the AZD1222 COVID-19 vaccine. CDR3 sequence (DNA): TGTGCCAGCAGTTTGAGCTCGGCCACTGAAGCTTTCTTT. This translates into CASSLSSATEAFF.